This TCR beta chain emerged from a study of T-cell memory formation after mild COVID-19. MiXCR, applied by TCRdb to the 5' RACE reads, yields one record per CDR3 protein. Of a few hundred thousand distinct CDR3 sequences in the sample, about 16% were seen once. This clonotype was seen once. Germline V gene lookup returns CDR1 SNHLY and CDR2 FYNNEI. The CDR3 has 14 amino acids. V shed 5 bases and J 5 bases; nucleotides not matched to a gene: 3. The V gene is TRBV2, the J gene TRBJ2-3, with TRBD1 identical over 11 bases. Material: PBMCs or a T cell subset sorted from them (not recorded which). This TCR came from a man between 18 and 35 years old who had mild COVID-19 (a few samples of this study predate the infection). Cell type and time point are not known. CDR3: CASSWGQGGDTQYF. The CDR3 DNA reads TGTGCCAGCAGTTGGGGACAGGGGGGAGATACGCAGTATTTT.